The subject of this entry is one T cell receptor (beta chain). Its cognate antigen is unknown. Sequencing of TCR beta was performed on blood CD8+ T cells and on blood CD4+ T cells. These data belong to a study of CD8 T cells in Susac syndrome. Study-wide points: The study acknowledged a relatively small number of individuals in its TCR sequencing and HLA analysis.

V lost 0 bases, J lost 3 bases, and 17 bases lay in between. This CDR3 has 16 residues. Germline CDR1 reads DFQATT; CDR2 reads SNEGSKA (reference sequence). The authors reverse transcribed 0.5 to 1 ug RNA with random hexamers. Amplification of TCR beta CDR3 used immunoSEQ multiplex PCR across 54 Vbeta and 13 Jbeta. TCRdb re-derived calls from the immunoSEQ multiplex PCR reads in MiXCR, one entry per CDR3 protein. This sample has about 300,000 distinct CDR3 sequences, with over 75% found just once. Sequenced sample: CD8+ T cells from PBMCs. V usage is TRBV20-1 and J usage is TRBJ1-2; possible D gene TRBD1, 5 bases. This clonotype originated in a human donor with multiple sclerosis. CDR3 sequence: CSARDGTALTYYGYTF. DNA for the CDR3: TGCAGTGCTAGAGACGGGACCGCTCTAACTTACTATGGCTACACCTTC.